The present T cell receptor beta chain was sequenced within a study of identical twins. MiXCR was run by TCRdb on the 5' RACE reads, yielding one entry per CDR3 protein. This table has 250,000 to 300,000 distinct CDR3 sequences, just under 9.5% appearing once. These sequences were also reported in another study, on yellow fever vaccine responses in identical twins.

The receptor comes from a woman aged 18-29 years in good health. The sample taken for sequencing was CD8+ T cells sorted from blood.

The CDR3 protein is CASSLPGDENQPQHF. For the CDR3, the DNA is TGTGCCAGCAGCTTGCCGGGAGACGAAAATCAGCCCCAGCATTTT. V usage is TRBV7-9 and J usage is TRBJ1-5; the D is unclear. From germline, CDR1 is SEHNR and CDR2 FQNEAQ (reference sequence). This CDR3 comprises 15 residues. V was cut by 3 bases and J by 4 bases, with 13 bases left in between.